Listed below are T cell receptor beta chains from one sample, sequenced in a study of cytomegalovirus exposure and HLA in healthy donors. Using immunoSEQ multiplex PCR, the repertoire was profiled, and TCRdb retains in-frame clones only, with some absent. The table has under 200,000 clones, around 83% seen once; the top ten hold about 1.7%. Source material: PBMCs. The receptors stem from a young woman in good health and CMV-seronegative. Both conserved end residues are part of each CDR3. The order of the fields is CDR3 protein, J gene, V gene.

cdr3_aa: CASKDRPRVDYGYTF
j_call: TRBJ1-2
v_call: TRBV2

cdr3_aa: CASADRVWNTEAFF
j_call: TRBJ1-1
v_call: TRBV27

cdr3_aa: CASSEAGTHEQYF
j_call: NA
v_call: TRBV10-2

cdr3_aa: CASSSSGGPGEKLFF
j_call: TRBJ1-4
v_call: TRBV6-6

cdr3_aa: CASSEGTVKNTIYF
j_call: TRBJ1-3
v_call: TRBV7-9

cdr3_aa: CSSSLVQGTEAFF
j_call: TRBJ1-1
v_call: TRBV7-9

cdr3_aa: CASRDSASETQYF
j_call: TRBJ2-5
v_call: TRBV5-1

cdr3_aa: CASSSSLGDSNYGGYTF
j_call: TRBJ1-2
v_call: TRBV5-1

cdr3_aa: CASSGGQGAGEQYF
j_call: TRBJ2-7
v_call: TRBV5-1

cdr3_aa: CASNPGVYNEQFF
j_call: TRBJ2-1
v_call: TRBV7-2

cdr3_aa: CSVVGGGRVDEQFF
j_call: TRBJ2-1
v_call: TRBV29-1

cdr3_aa: CASRHDRGTDTQYF
j_call: TRBJ2-3
v_call: TRBV6-6

cdr3_aa: CASSQAYAPSTDTQYF
j_call: TRBJ2-3
v_call: TRBV4-3

cdr3_aa: CASSYAGPDTQYF
j_call: TRBJ2-3
v_call: TRBV6-5

cdr3_aa: CASSPLEGGETQYF
j_call: TRBJ2-5
v_call: TRBV18

cdr3_aa: CASSLALGRESGSGNTIYF
j_call: TRBJ1-3
v_call: TRBV7-2

cdr3_aa: CASSLWREVTYNEQFF
j_call: TRBJ2-1
v_call: TRBV11-2

cdr3_aa: CASSLGAGGPLNEQFF
j_call: TRBJ2-1
v_call: TRBV5-1

cdr3_aa: CASSGDSYEQYF
j_call: TRBJ2-7
v_call: TRBV9

cdr3_aa: CASSLRAGRGLLNEQFF
j_call: TRBJ2-1
v_call: TRBV27

cdr3_aa: CASSLWEDGTGELFF
j_call: TRBJ2-2
v_call: TRBV5-6

cdr3_aa: CASYGVVAGSEQYF
j_call: TRBJ2-7
v_call: TRBV10-2

cdr3_aa: CASSIVGQGARSNQPQHF
j_call: TRBJ1-5
v_call: TRBV19

cdr3_aa: CASSLALGVALEAFF
j_call: TRBJ1-1
v_call: TRBV5-1

cdr3_aa: CASSTPNRGYVGNEKLFF
j_call: TRBJ1-4
v_call: TRBV19

cdr3_aa: CASSPTRQGTYEQYF
j_call: TRBJ2-7
v_call: TRBV28

cdr3_aa: CSAGGQNIQYF
j_call: TRBJ2-4
v_call: TRBV20-1

cdr3_aa: CASSGPAEGGYTF
j_call: TRBJ1-2
v_call: TRBV5-1

cdr3_aa: CSSSLRGQANYGYTF
j_call: TRBJ1-2
v_call: TRBV7-9

cdr3_aa: CASSSSEGSYNEQFF
j_call: TRBJ2-1
v_call: TRBV11-3

cdr3_aa: CATSRSRGNTEAFF
j_call: TRBJ1-1
v_call: TRBV15

cdr3_aa: CSVESGLAVTYNEQFF
j_call: TRBJ2-1
v_call: TRBV29-1

cdr3_aa: CASSQLQTDGDTQYF
j_call: TRBJ2-3
v_call: TRBV4-1

cdr3_aa: CASSSLKSGQVISYEQYF
j_call: TRBJ2-7
v_call: TRBV28

cdr3_aa: CASSIASNSGDTQYF
j_call: TRBJ2-3
v_call: TRBV19

cdr3_aa: CASSFGTGEQETQYF
j_call: TRBJ2-5
v_call: TRBV27

cdr3_aa: CASSQVGPGRYEKLFF
j_call: TRBJ1-4
v_call: TRBV4-1

cdr3_aa: CASSVDSRNYEQYF
j_call: TRBJ2-7
v_call: TRBV19

cdr3_aa: CASSLRQVNQPQHF
j_call: TRBJ1-5
v_call: TRBV7-8

cdr3_aa: CASSLQGQGGGNTIYF
j_call: TRBJ1-3
v_call: TRBV7-9

cdr3_aa: CATSTDRGVSEQFF
j_call: TRBJ2-1
v_call: TRBV15

cdr3_aa: CASSPLTGGTDTQYF
j_call: TRBJ2-3
v_call: TRBV7-9